The clone carrying this T cell receptor beta chain was seen a handful of times. No antigen is known for it. The sample belongs to a study of T cells in Graves' hyperthyroidism and ophthalmopathy. Amplified TCR beta CDR3 regions came from RNA transcripts. First-round RT-PCR with HTBI primers amplified the TCR CDR3 region. TCRdb called the multiplex PCR reads again in MiXCR, with one record for every CDR3 protein. The table records 350,000 or so distinct CDR3 sequences, about a sixth of them present only once. Ophthalmopathy patients showed a Clinical Activity Score of at least 3, NOSPECS grade of at least 4 and duration under 3 months. Researchers barred patients who had uncontrolled infection, other autoimmune disease, pregnancy or lactation. General study results and limits: Researchers found most expanded thyroid clonotypes above 0.001 in blood as well.

Sequencing was carried out using blood. This TCR derives from a woman aged 40 to 50 with Graves' ophthalmopathy.

The CDR3 reads CSARDDRGSYEQYF. CDR3 DNA: TGCAGTGCTAGAGATGACAGGGGTTCCTACGAGCAGTACTTC. The V gene is TRBV20-1, the J gene TRBJ2-7, with TRBD1 identical over 8 bases. The V gene end was trimmed by 0 bases and the J gene end by 1 base; junction bases not matched to a gene: 2. CDR1 is DFQATT and CDR2 is SNEGSKA in the germline V gene (reference sequence). The CDR3 consists of 14 residues.